This T cell receptor (beta chain) was sequenced for a study of shared clonotypes between healthy human individuals. This CDR3 comprises 15 residues. V trimming: 3 bases; J trimming: 5 bases; junction bases outside the gene matches: 4. Germline lookup yields CDR1 SGHRS and CDR2 YFSETQ. TCRdb's copy holds only in-frame clones and misses some; the assay was immunoSEQ multiplex PCR. The sample yields about 2.5 million clones, less than 95% seen once. The chain has TRBV5-1 and TRBJ2-3; 12 bases are shared with TRBD1. The sample consisted of naive CD4+ T cells from PBMCs. Subset here: CD45RA+ positively selected. This clonotype was obtained from a man aged 18 to 30 in good health. Some clones in this sample may be carry-over from other donors' samples. This CDR3 reads CASSSGTGGKDTQYF. CDR3 DNA: TGCGCCAGCAGCTCAGGGACAGGGGGCAAAGATACGCAGTATTTT. Looking up the rest from reference TRBV5-1 and TRBJ2-3 gives the full variable domain: KAGVTQTPRYLIKTRGQQVTLSCSPISGHRSVSWYQQTPGQGLQFLFEYFSETQRNKGNFPGRFSGRQFSNSRSEMNVSTLELGDSALYLCASSSGTGGKDTQYFGPGTRLTVL.